A selection of T cell receptor beta chains follows, all from one sample in a study of blood T cell repertoires in COVID-19. Here immunoSEQ multiplex PCR was the method, and the copy in TCRdb shows in-frame clones only, minus some. The sample includes 450,000 or so clones, roughly nine tenths of them seen just once. The sample comprised peripheral blood. Receptor source: a man between 18 and 35 years old with COVID-19, enrolled during active disease. Both conserved end residues are part of each CDR3. The D gene is left open where the match is weak. Part of the rows lack a size; the others show once, few, many or a class for expanded clones.

d_call	clone_size	j_call	v_call	cdr3_aa	cdr3_nt
NA	NA	TRBJ2-1	TRBV15	CATRDYNEQFF	TGTGCCACCCGGGACTACAATGAGCAGTTCTTC
NA	NA	TRBJ2-7	TRBV19	CASSIGGGVEQYF	TGTGCCAGTAGTATAGGCGGAGGGGTCGAGCAGTACTTC
NA	NA	TRBJ1-2	TRBV5-1	CASSFNYREADYGYTF	TGCGCCAGCAGCTTTAACTACAGGGAAGCAGACTATGGCTACACCTTC
NA	NA	TRBJ2-3	TRBV20-1	CSASSGGTDTQYF	TGCAGTGCTAGTTCAGGGGGCACAGATACGCAGTATTTT
NA	NA	TRBJ1-1	TRBV7-8	CASSPRMGEAFF	TGTGCCAGCAGCCCGAGGATGGGTGAAGCTTTCTTT
NA	NA	TRBJ1-5	TRBV19	CASGGHLSNQPQHF	TGTGCCAGTGGGGGACATCTGAGCAATCAGCCCCAGCATTTT
TRBD2	NA	TRBJ2-5	TRBV5-4	CASSQGLAGGHETQYF	TGTGCCAGCAGCCAGGGACTAGCGGGGGGGCACGAGACCCAGTACTTC
TRBD2	NA	TRBJ2-1	TRBV19	CASSRRTSGKLKNEQFF	TGTGCCAGTAGTAGACGGACTAGCGGGAAATTAAAAAATGAGCAGTTCTTC
TRBD1	NA	TRBJ1-2	TRBV5-1	CASSFGTGGDYGYTF	TGCGCCAGCAGTTTTGGGACAGGGGGCGACTATGGCTACACCTTC
NA	NA	TRBJ1-6	TRBV6-5	CASWPGGRLSPLHF	TGTGCCAGCTGGCCGGGAGGGCGACTTTCACCCCTCCACTTT
TRBD2	NA	TRBJ2-5	TRBV6-5	CASSQGLVKETQYF	TGTGCCAGCAGCCAGGGACTAGTAAAAGAGACCCAGTACTTC
TRBD2	NA	TRBJ2-1	TRBV11-2	CASSTRGGSKNEQFF	TGTGCCAGCAGCACCCGGGGCGGGAGTAAGAATGAGCAGTTCTTC
TRBD2	NA	TRBJ2-7	TRBV27	CASSPLAGGPGQYF	TGTGCCAGCAGCCCTCTAGCGGGAGGGCCCGGGCAGTACTTC
TRBD2	NA	TRBJ2-5	TRBV3-1/TRBV3-2	CASSSGLAAQETQYF	TGTGCCAGCAGCTCCGGACTAGCAGCCCAAGAGACCCAGTACTTC
NA	NA	TRBJ2-1	TRBV12-5	CASGLPYYNEQFF	TGTGCTAGTGGTCTACCGTACTACAATGAGCAGTTCTTC
NA	NA	TRBJ2-3	TRBV28	CASRGPIRGTQYF	TGTGCCAGCAGGGGTCCGATCCGGGGTACGCAGTATTTT
NA	NA	TRBJ2-5	TRBV5-5	CASSVASQETQYF	TGTGCCAGCAGCGTGGCGTCCCAAGAGACCCAGTACTTC
NA	few	TRBJ2-6	TRBV2	CASKSPTDGANVLTF	TGTGCCAGCAAGTCCCCAACTGATGGGGCCAACGTCCTGACTTTC
TRBD2	NA	TRBJ2-3	TRBV4-1	CASSQEPSGITDTQYF	TGCGCCAGCAGCCAAGAGCCTAGCGGAATCACAGATACGCAGTATTTT
TRBD1	NA	TRBJ2-6	TRBV18	CASSPLRTGSNWDSGANVLTF	TGTGCCAGCTCACCCCTCCGGACAGGATCTAACTGGGACTCTGGGGCCAACGTCCTGACTTTC
NA	NA	TRBJ2-7	TRBV10-1	CASSVTGYYEQYF	TGCGCCAGCAGTGTAACTGGTTACTACGAGCAGTACTTC
NA	NA	TRBJ1-1	TRBV19	CASSIVSGLSTEAFF	TGTGCCAGTAGTATAGTTTCCGGGTTGAGCACTGAAGCTTTCTTT
NA	NA	TRBJ2-1	TRBV19	CASRQGQRLYNEQFF	TGTGCCAGTAGACAAGGACAGAGACTTTACAATGAGCAGTTCTTC
NA	NA	TRBJ2-5	TRBV7-6	CASSFYGLNQETQYF	TGTGCCAGCAGCTTTTATGGGCTCAACCAAGAGACCCAGTACTTC
TRBD2	NA	TRBJ2-5	TRBV5-1	CASRDPGLGETQYF	TGCGCCAGCAGAGATCCGGGACTAGGGGAGACCCAGTACTTC
TRBD1	NA	TRBJ1-2	TRBV5-1	CASSLGTGYGYTF	TGCGCCAGCAGCTTGGGGACAGGATATGGCTACACCTTC
NA	NA	TRBJ2-7	TRBV2	CASMSGEAYEQYF	TGTGCCAGCATGTCCGGGGAGGCCTACGAGCAGTACTTC
TRBD2	once	TRBJ2-1	TRBV5-1	CASSLTSGSYNEQFF	TGCGCCAGCAGCCTAACTAGCGGGAGTTACAATGAGCAGTTCTTC
NA	NA	TRBJ1-5	TRBV19	CASRKTIQINQPQHF	TGTGCCAGTAGAAAGACAATCCAAATAAATCAGCCCCAGCATTTT
TRBD2	NA	TRBJ2-3	TRBV5-1	CASSQEGLADTQYF	TGCGCCAGCAGCCAGGAAGGACTAGCGGATACGCAGTATTTT
NA	NA	TRBJ1-4	TRBV29-1	CSVRGEKLFF	TGCAGCGTTAGGGGTGAAAAACTGTTTTTT
TRBD2	NA	TRBJ2-1	TRBV5-4	CASETSGPNNEQFF	TGTGCCAGCGAGACTAGCGGGCCGAACAATGAGCAGTTCTTC
TRBD2	NA	TRBJ2-3	TRBV19	CASKVAGITDTQYF	TGTGCCAGTAAGGTAGCGGGGATCACAGATACGCAGTATTTT
TRBD1	NA	TRBJ2-1	TRBV25-1	CASNGQGNYNEQFF	TGTGCCAGCAACGGACAGGGGAACTACAATGAGCAGTTCTTC
NA	once	TRBJ1-5	TRBV7-9	CASSPMQGNQPQHF	TGTGCCAGCAGTCCTATGCAGGGTAACCAGCCCCAGCATTTT
NA	NA	TRBJ2-2	TRBV18	CASSRGLRELFF	TGTGCCAGCTCAAGGGGACTCCGGGAGCTGTTTTTT